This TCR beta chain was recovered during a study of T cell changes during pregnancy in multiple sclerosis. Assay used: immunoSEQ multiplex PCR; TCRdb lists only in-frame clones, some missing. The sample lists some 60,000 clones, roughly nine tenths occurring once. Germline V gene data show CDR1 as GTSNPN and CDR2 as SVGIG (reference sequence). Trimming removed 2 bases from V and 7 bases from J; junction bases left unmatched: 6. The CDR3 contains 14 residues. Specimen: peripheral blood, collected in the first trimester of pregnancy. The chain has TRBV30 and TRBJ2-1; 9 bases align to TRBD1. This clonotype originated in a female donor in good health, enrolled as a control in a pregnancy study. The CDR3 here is CAWSSGQGVNEQFF. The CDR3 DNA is TGTGCCTGGAGTTCGGGACAGGGAGTTAATGAGCAGTTCTTC.